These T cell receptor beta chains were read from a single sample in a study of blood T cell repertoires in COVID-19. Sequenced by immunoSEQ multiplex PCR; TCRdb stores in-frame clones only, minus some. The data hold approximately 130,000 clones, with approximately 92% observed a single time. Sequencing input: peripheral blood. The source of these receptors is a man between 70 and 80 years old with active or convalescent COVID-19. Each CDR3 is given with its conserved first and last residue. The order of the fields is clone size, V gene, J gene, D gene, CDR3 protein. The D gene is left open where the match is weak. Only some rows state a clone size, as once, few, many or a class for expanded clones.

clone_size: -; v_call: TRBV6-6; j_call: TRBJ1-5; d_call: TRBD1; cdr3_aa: CASSYSGQNNQPQHF
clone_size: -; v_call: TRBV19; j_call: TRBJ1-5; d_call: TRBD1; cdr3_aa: CASSPWTGEEQPQHF
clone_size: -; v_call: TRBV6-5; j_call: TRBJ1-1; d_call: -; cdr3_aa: CASLSPNTEAFF
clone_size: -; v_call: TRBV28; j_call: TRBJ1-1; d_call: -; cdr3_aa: CASQGRDIKNTEAFF
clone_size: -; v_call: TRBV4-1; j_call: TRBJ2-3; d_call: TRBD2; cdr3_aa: CASSPGLAETDTQYF
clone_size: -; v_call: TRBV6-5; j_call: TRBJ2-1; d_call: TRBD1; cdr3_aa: CASTETGGEQFF
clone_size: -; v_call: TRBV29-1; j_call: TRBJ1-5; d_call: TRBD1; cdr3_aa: CSVGTGVSNQPQHF
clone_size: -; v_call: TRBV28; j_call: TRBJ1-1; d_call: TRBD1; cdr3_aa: CAGMKGDRNTEAFF
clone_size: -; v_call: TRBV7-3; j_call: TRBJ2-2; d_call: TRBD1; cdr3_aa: CASRLTGGGTGELFF
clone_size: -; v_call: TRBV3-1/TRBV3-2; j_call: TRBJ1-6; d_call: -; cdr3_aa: CASSPGEGKVHSPLHF
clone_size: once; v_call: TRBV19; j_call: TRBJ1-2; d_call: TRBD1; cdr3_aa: CASSRPRTGGDYGYTF
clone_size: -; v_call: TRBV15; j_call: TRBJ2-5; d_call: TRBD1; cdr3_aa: CATSRDRTGGLTQYF
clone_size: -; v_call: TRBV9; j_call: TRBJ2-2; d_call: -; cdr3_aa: CASSVASLSISTGELFF